This T cell receptor beta chain was sequenced in a study of T cells after yellow fever vaccination. MiXCR, applied by TCRdb to the 5' RACE reads, yields one record per CDR3 protein. The sample consists of fewer than 400,000 distinct CDR3 sequences, under 7.5% of them appearing once. The CDR3 contains 16 residues. J gave up 6 bases and V 5 bases, and 10 bases lay outside the gene matches. This clonotype was detected many times. No antigen is known for it. General study points: A small proportion of clonotypes was detected in both the CD4 and CD8 compartments. It was the secondary response that reached its peak faster, day 5 versus 15, but it was weaker.

The sequence was obtained from a man aged 25-40 years who received the YFV17D yellow fever vaccine. This sequence joins TRBV12-3 or TRBV12-4 and TRBJ2-1; 10 bases line up with TRBD2. The sequencing used PBMCs, collected 5 days after the yellow fever booster vaccination. The CDR3 loop is CASSTTLAGAFNEQFF. The CDR3 coding sequence is TGTGCCAGCAGTACCACCCTAGCGGGAGCCTTCAATGAGCAGTTCTTC.